The clone carrying this T cell receptor beta chain was found a few times. This CDR3 region has 17 residues. J lost 4 bases, V lost 4 bases, and 6 bases had no gene match. CDR1 is SGHNT, CDR2 YENEEA, per germline. These data are taken from a study of control samples from healthy donors and cancer patients. Data came from immunoSEQ multiplex PCR; TCRdb stores just in-frame clones and leaves some out. This sample has about 73,000 clones, with roughly 90% found just once. The sequenced sample was PBMCs. The TCR comes from a man in his sixties with lung cancer. The chain joins TRBV11-3 to TRBJ2-5; 16 positions agree with TRBD2. The DNA of the CDR3 is TGTGCCAGCAGCTGGGGACTAGCGGGGGGGCCGCTAGAGACCCAGTACTTC. This gives the protein CASSWGLAGGPLETQYF.